This T cell receptor (beta chain) was captured by sequencing in a study of shared clonotypes between healthy human individuals. For the study at large: Per-donor plates numbered three CD4 naive, three CD4 memory, two CD8 naive and one CD8 memory.

General observations from the study: How much donors shared clonotypes was expected to be affected by sequencing depth. Clonotypes which were not shared had lower generation probabilities than clonotypes that all four donors shared.

This CDR3 has 14 residues. Germline V lookup: CDR1 SGHTA, CDR2 FQGNSA. Trimming shortened V by 5 bases and J by 7 bases, and 17 bases separated the two germline ends. This clone was picked up a small number of times. Antigen specificity is unknown. TCRdb's table, derived via immunoSEQ multiplex PCR, lists solely in-frame clones and lacks some. The sample records about 2.3 million clones, just over 90% being singletons. What was sequenced was naive CD4+ T cells from PBMCs. Sample subset: CD45RA+ positively selected. The source is a man younger than 35 in good health. Some clones in this sample may be carry-over from other donors' samples. The chain joins TRBV7-2 to TRBJ1-1; tentative D call: TRBD1 (5 bases). CDR3 bases: TGTGCCAGCAGCCCATCCGGGACGCTACGTGAAGCTTTCTTT. Amino acid sequence: CASSPSGTLREAFF.